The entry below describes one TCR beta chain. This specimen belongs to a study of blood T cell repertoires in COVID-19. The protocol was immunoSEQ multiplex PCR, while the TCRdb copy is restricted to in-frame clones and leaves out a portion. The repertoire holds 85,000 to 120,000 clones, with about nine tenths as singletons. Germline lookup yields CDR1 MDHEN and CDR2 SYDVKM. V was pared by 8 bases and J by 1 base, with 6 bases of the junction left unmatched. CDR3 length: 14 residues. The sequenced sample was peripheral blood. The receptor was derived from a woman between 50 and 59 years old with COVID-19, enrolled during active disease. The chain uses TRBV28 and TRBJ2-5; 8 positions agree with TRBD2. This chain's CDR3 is CASGNAGGQETQYF. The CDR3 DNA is TGTGCCAGCGGTAATGCGGGGGGCCAAGAGACCCAGTACTTC.